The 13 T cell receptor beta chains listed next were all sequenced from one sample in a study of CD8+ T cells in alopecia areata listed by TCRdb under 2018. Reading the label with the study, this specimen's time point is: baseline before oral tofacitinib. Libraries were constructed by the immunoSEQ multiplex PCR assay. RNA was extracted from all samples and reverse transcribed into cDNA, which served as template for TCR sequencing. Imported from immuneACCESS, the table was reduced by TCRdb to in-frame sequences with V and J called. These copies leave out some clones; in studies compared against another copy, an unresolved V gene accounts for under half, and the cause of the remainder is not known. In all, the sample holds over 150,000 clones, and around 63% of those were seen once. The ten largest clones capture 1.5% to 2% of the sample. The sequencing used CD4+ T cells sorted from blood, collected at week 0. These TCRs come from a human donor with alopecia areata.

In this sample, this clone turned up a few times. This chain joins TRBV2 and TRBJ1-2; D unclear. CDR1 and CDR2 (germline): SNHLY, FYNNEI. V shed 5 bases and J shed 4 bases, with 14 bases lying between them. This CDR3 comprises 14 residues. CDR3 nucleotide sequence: TGTGCCAGCAGTATTGGTGACGGAATCTATGGCTACACCTTC. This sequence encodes CASSIGDGIYGYTF.

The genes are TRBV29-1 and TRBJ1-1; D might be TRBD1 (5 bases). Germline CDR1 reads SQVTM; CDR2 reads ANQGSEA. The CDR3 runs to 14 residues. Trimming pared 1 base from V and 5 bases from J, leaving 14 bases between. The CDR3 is CSVEGYFGGTEAFF. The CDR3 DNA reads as TGCAGCGTTGAAGGCTACTTCGGGGGTACTGAAGCTTTCTTT.

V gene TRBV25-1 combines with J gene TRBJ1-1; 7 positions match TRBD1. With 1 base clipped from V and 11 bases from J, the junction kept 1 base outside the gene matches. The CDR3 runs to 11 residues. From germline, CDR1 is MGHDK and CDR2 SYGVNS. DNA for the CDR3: TGTGCCAGCAGTGAATTGGACAGGGCTTTCTTT. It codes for CASSELDRAFF.

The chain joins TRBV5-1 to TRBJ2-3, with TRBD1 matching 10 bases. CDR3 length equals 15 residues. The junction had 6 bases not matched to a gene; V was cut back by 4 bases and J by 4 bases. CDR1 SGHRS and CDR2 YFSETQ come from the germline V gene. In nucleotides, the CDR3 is TGCGCCAGCAGCACCTGGACAGGGGGGGCAGATACGCAGTATTTT. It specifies CASSTWTGGADTQYF.

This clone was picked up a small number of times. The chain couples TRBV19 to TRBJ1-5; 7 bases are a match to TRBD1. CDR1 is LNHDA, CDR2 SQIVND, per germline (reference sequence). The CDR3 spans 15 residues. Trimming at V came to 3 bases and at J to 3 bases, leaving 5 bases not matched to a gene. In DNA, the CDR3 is TGTGCCAGTAGTATCTTAGGGACAGCCAATCAGCCCCAGCATTTT. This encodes CASSILGTANQPQHF.

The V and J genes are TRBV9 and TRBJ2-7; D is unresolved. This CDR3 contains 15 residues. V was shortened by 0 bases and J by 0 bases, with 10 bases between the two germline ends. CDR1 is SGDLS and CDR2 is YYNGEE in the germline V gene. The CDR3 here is CASSVEAGSSYEQYF. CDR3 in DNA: TGTGCCAGCAGCGTAGAGGCAGGTAGCTCCTACGAGCAGTACTTC.

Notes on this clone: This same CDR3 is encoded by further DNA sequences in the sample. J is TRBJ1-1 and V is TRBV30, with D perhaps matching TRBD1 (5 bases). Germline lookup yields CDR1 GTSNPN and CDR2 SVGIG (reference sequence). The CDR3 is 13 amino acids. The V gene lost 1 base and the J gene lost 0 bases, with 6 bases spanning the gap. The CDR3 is CAWSAGLNTEAFF. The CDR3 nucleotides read TGTGCCTGGAGTGCGGGGCTGAACACTGAAGCTTTCTTT.

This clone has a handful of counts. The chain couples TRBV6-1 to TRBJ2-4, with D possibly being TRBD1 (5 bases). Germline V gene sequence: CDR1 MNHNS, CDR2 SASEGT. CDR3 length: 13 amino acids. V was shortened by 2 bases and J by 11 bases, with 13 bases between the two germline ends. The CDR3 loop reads CASSELHKGLQYF. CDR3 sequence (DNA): TGTGCCAGCAGTGAATTGCACAAGGGGCTTCAGTACTTC.

The CDR3 sequence: CASSPGTSGSTDTQYF. The CDR3 DNA follows: TGCGCCAGCAGCCCTGGGACTAGCGGCAGCACAGATACGCAGTATTTT. The V and J genes are TRBV5-1 and TRBJ2-3; 11 positions match TRBD2. The V segment lost 4 bases and the J segment 0 bases; nucleotides outside the gene matches: 4. CDR1 is SGHRS and CDR2 is YFSETQ in the germline V gene. The CDR3 is made up of 16 amino acids.

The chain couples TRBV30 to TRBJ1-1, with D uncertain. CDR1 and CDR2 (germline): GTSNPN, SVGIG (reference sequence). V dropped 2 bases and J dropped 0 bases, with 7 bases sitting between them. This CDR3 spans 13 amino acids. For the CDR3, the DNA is TGTGCCTGGAGTTGGAACATGAACACTGAAGCTTTCTTT. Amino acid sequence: CAWSWNMNTEAFF.

CDR3 sequence: CAWSVLGIGEQFF. The CDR3 bases are TGTGCCTGGAGTGTGCTGGGGATTGGTGAGCAGTTCTTC. The chain is built from TRBV30 and TRBJ2-1; D uncertain. The CDR3 totals 13 residues. The V end lost 0 bases, the J end lost 9 bases, and 12 bases lay between the germline ends. Germline CDR1 and CDR2: GTSNPN and SVGIG (reference sequence).

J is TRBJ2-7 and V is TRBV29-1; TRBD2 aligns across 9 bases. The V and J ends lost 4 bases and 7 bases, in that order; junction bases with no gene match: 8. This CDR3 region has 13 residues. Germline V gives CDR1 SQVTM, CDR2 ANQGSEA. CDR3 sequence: CSVAGSGGREQYF. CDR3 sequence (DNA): TGCAGCGTTGCGGGTAGCGGGGGTCGGGAGCAGTACTTC.

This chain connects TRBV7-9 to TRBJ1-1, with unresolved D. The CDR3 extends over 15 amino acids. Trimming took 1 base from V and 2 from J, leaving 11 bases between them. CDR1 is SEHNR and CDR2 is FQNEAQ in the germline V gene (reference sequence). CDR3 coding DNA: TGTGCCAGCAGCTTAGATCGCGGCACCAACACTGAAGCTTTCTTT. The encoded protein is CASSLDRGTNTEAFF.